The 5 T cell receptor beta chains reported below all come from one sample, sequenced in a study of beta chain features in type 1 diabetes. Expressed TCRB transcripts were sequenced because the isolated RNA had all been reverse transcribed beforehand. Profiling relied on immunoSEQ multiplex PCR, and the TCRdb table lists in-frame clones only, not all of them. The sample records under 400,000 clones, around 13% being singletons. The sequencing sample was made of naive CD4+ T cells from blood. All receptors come from a man younger than 30 in good health.

This clone showed up just a few times. This chain joins TRBV10-2 and TRBJ2-7; maybe TRBD1 (6 bases). CDR1 and CDR2 (germline): WSHSY, SAAADI. V lost 5 bases to trimming and J lost 3 bases, with 11 bases between them. CDR3 size: 13 residues. The CDR3 nucleotides read TGCGCCAGCAGTACAGGGCCGGACTACGAGCAGTACTTC. It codes for CASSTGPDYEQYF.

Comment on this clone: This sample includes further DNA sequences coding for the same CDR3. The chain carries TRBV5-1 and TRBJ2-3, with 7 bases matching TRBD1. Looked up from germline, CDR1 is SGHRS and CDR2 is YFSETQ. Losses at the gene ends were 5 bases for V and 0 bases for J; bases not matched to a gene: 3. CDR3 size: 14 residues. Here the CDR3 DNA reads TGCGCCAGCAGTCCGGGACAGAGCACAGATACGCAGTATTTT. Protein: CASSPGQSTDTQYF.

The chain has TRBV7-2 and TRBJ2-7, with TRBD1 identical over 9 bases. V shed 5 bases, J shed 2 bases, and the junction held 4 bases outside the gene matches. The CDR3 is 14 amino acids. Germline lookup yields CDR1 SGHTA and CDR2 FQGNSA. CDR3 region: CASSRTGAPYEQYF. CDR3 nucleotides: TGTGCCAGCAGCCGGACAGGGGCCCCCTACGAGCAGTACTTC.

This clone was observed a handful of times. The chain uses TRBV29-1 and TRBJ1-1, with D perhaps TRBD1 (6 bases). Looked up from germline, CDR1 is SQVTM and CDR2 is ANQGSEA. V lost 3 bases, J lost 7 bases, and 15 bases lay in between. This CDR3 spans 13 amino acids. The CDR3 DNA reads TGCAGCGTTGACAGTGACAGGACCAATGAAGCTTTCTTT. Translated, it gives CSVDSDRTNEAFF.

This clone turned up a few times. This chain joins TRBV25-1 and TRBJ2-4; D may be TRBD1 (6 bases). Trimming removed 3 bases at V and 2 bases at J, with 8 bases between. Germline V gene sequence: CDR1 MGHDK, CDR2 SYGVNS. This CDR3 comprises 14 residues. DNA of the CDR3: TGTGCCAGCAGTGAGGGGGCGACCAAAAACATTCAGTACTTC. Translated: CASSEGATKNIQYF.